The rows below give T cell receptor beta chains drawn from one sample of a study of T cell responses to AZD1222 COVID-19 vaccine. Here immunoSEQ multiplex PCR was the method, and the copy in TCRdb shows in-frame clones only, minus some. The repertoire has approximately 120,000 clones, 90% to 95% of them found once; the top ten carry 4.5%. This sample comprised peripheral blood, obtained on day 0 of AZD1222 vaccination. The source of these receptors is an adult in good health. Both conserved end residues are part of each CDR3.

j_call,v_call,cdr3_aa
TRBJ1-5,TRBV19,CASSRLDQPQHF
TRBJ1-5,TRBV19,CASSNFGNQPQHF
TRBJ1-5,TRBV6-2/TRBV6-3,CASSWSRGPRQPQHF
TRBJ2-1,TRBV4-3,CASSHPDRSSYNEQFF
TRBJ2-7,TRBV21-1,CASSNKTGWDYEQYF
TRBJ1-2,TRBV6-1,CASSEAGETYGYTF
TRBJ1-3,TRBV27,CASRTASGNTIYF
TRBJ2-3,TRBV30,CAWSSGGWGDTQYF
TRBJ1-2,TRBV3-1/TRBV3-2,CASRPTGVNGYTF
TRBJ2-7,TRBV6-5,CASTPSGALEQYF
TRBJ2-1,TRBV19,CASMIHNEQFF
TRBJ2-7,TRBV9,CASSVGDRSYEQYF
TRBJ1-2,TRBV19,CASSSEGQGVISYGYTF
TRBJ2-7,TRBV18,CASSPRATSYEQYF
TRBJ1-2,TRBV7-2,CASSFPGSYGYTF
TRBJ2-7,TRBV12-3/TRBV12-4,CASSLKALEQYF
TRBJ2-3,TRBV11-2,CASSHYRGGRGESDTQYF
TRBJ2-6,TRBV13,CASSSGTSGGPMALTF
TRBJ2-1,TRBV18,CASSPVATTISYNEQFF
TRBJ2-7,TRBV6-4,CASSERPTYEQYF
TRBJ2-7,TRBV7-2,CASSLYKVGLPYEQYF
TRBJ1-6,TRBV5-6,CASSLVGGNNSPLHF
TRBJ1-2,TRBV5-1,CASSLDPGNYGYTF
TRBJ1-1,TRBV19,CASSRSRDNEAFF
TRBJ1-2,TRBV4-3,CASSQNRALGGYTF
TRBJ2-3,TRBV5-1,CASSLVPQGGTDTQYF
TRBJ1-6,TRBV4-3,CASSQSVYSPLHF
TRBJ2-5,TRBV18,CASSPRSRQETQYF
TRBJ1-2,TRBV2,CASSEAGYGYTF
TRBJ2-1,TRBV5-1,CASSLLREEQFF
TRBJ1-2,TRBV7-2,CASSLDRLYGYTF
TRBJ2-7,TRBV5-4,CASSRQGAGYEQYF
TRBJ1-2,TRBV11-1,CASSHRDRGIYGYTF
TRBJ1-2,TRBV4-2,CASSPSGTGVNYGYTF
TRBJ1-3,TRBV6-2/TRBV6-3,CASSTPGIQGGNTIYF
TRBJ1-2,TRBV6-1,CASSAELPNPLYGYTF
TRBJ1-3,TRBV2,CASTAIKYGNTIYF
TRBJ1-1,TRBV27,CASKIQGATEAFF
TRBJ1-4,TRBV28,CASSFMGDREKLFF
TRBJ1-2,TRBV7-9,CASSLDVPTGYTF
TRBJ1-2,TRBV13,CASSQKDGPPPYGYTF
TRBJ1-1,TRBV7-9,CASSLLARTGESNEAFF
TRBJ1-2,TRBV4-3,CASSQGQGINYGYTF
TRBJ2-1,TRBV4-3,CASSQATGPYNEQFF
TRBJ1-2,TRBV5-4,CASSWTGIRGIYTF
TRBJ2-3,TRBV19,CASSIFGGYGTDTQYF
TRBJ1-1,TRBV15,CATSRASGQGAAEAFF
TRBJ2-7,TRBV6-5,CASSYSRTSLYEQYF
TRBJ2-1,TRBV18,CASSVATSLNEQFF
TRBJ2-5,TRBV5-4,CASSLGRYQETQYF
TRBJ2-1,TRBV7-2,CASSSGLAGGVRNEQFF
TRBJ1-5,TRBV27,CASSSSGTGWNQPQHF
TRBJ2-7,TRBV7-9,CASSLTGFYEQYF
TRBJ2-6,TRBV7-9,CASSPGGANVLTF
TRBJ1-1,TRBV27,CASSLVGDTEAFF